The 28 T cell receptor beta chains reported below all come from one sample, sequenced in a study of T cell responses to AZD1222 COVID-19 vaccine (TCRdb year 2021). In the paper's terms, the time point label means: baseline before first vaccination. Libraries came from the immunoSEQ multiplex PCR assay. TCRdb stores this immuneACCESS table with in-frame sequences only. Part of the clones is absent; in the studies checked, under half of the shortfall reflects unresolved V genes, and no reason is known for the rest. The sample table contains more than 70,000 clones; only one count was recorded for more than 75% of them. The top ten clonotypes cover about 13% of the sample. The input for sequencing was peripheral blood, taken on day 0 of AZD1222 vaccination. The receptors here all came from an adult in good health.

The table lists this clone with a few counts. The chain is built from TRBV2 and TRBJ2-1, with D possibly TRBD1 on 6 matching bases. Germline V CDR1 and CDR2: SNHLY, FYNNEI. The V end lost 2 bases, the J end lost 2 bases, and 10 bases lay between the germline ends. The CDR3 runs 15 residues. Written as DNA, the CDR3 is TGTGCCAGCAGTGAAACAGGGCCCCCCTACAATGAGCAGTTCTTC. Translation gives CASSETGPPYNEQFF.

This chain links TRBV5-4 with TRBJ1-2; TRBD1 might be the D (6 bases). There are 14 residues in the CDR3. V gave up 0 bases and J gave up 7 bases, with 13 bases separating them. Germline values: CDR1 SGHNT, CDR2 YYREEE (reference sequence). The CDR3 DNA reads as TGTGCCAGCAGCTTGGGTCGGACGGGGGCTGGCTACACCTTC. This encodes CASSLGRTGAGYTF.

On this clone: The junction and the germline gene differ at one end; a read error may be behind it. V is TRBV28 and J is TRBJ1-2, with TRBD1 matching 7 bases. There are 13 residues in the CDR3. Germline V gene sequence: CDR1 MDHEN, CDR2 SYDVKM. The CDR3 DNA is TGCGCCAGCAGGGGGGGTCAGGCGAATGGCTACACCTTC. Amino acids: CASRGGQANGYTF.

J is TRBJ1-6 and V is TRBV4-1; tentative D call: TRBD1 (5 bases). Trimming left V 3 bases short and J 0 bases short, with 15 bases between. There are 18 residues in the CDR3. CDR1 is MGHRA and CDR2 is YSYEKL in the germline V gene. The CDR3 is CASSHRGTASSYNSPLHF. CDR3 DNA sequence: TGCGCCAGCAGCCATCGGGGGACCGCTAGCTCCTATAATTCACCCCTCCACTTT.

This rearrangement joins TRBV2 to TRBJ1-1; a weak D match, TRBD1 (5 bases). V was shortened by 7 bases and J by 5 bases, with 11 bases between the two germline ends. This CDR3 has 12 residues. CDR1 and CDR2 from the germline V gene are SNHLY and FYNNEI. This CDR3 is CASTNGGTEAFF. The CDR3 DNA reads TGTGCCAGCACTAATGGGGGGACTGAAGCTTTCTTT.

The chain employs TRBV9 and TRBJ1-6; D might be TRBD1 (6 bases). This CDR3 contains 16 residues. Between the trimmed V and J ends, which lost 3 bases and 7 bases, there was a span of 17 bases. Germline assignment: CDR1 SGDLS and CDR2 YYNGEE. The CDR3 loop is CASSAQRDTANSPLHF. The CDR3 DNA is TGTGCCAGCAGCGCACAACGGGACACCGCAAATTCACCCCTCCACTTT.

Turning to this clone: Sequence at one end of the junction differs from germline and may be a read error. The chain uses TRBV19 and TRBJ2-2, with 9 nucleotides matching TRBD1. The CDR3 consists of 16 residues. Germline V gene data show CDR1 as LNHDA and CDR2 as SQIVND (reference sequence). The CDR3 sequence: CASTPTLRTGVRELFF. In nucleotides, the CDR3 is TGTGCTAGTACGCCTACACTCCGGACAGGGGTCCGGGAGCTGTTTTTT.

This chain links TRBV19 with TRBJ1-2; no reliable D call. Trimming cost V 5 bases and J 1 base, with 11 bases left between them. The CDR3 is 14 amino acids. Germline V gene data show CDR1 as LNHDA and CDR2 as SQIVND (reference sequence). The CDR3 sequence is CASSRRESNYGYTF. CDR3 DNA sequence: TGTGCCAGTAGTCGACGGGAAAGTAACTATGGCTACACCTTC.

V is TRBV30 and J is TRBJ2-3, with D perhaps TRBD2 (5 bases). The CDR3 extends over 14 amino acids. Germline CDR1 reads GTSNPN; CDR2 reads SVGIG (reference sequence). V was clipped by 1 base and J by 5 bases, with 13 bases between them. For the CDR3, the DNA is TGTGCCTGGAGTGACCGCCTGGCGGGAGATACGCAGTATTTT. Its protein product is CAWSDRLAGDTQYF. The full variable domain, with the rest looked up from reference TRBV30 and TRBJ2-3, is SQTIHQWPATLVQPVGSPLSLECTVEGTSNPNLYWYRQAAGRGLQLLFYSVGIGQISSEVPQNLSASRPQDRQFILSSKKLLLSDSGFYLCAWSDRLAGDTQYFGPGTRLTVL.

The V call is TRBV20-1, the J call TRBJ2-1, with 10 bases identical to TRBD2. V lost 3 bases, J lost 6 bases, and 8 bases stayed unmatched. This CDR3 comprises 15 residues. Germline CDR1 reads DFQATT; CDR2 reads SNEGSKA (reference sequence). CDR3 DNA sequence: TGCAGTGCTAGTTCTAGCCTAGCGGGGGCCAATGAGCAGTTCTTC. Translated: CSASSSLAGANEQFF.

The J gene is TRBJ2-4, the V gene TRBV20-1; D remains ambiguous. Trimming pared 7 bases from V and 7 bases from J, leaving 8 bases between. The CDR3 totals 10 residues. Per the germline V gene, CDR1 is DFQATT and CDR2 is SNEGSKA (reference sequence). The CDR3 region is CSGSDNIQYF. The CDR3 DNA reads TGCAGTGGGTCCGACAACATTCAGTACTTC.

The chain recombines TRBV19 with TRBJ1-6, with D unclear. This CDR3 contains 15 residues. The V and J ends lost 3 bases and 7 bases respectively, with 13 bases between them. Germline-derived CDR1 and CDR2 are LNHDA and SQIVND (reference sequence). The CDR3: CASSIVQASNSPLHF. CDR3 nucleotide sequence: TGTGCCAGTAGTATCGTCCAGGCCTCGAATTCACCCCTCCACTTT.

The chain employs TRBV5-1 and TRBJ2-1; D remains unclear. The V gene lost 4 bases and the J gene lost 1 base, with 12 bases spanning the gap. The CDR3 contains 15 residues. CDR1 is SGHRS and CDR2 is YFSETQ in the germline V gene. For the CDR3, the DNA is TGCGCCAGCAGCCCCCTTGGTGTATCCTACAATGAGCAGTTCTTC. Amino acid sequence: CASSPLGVSYNEQFF.

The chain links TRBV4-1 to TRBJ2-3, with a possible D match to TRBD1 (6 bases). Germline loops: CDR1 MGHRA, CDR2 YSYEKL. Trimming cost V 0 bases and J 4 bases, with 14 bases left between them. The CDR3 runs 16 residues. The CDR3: CASSQEGLGAADTQYF. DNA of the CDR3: TGCGCCAGCAGCCAAGAGGGTCTGGGGGCCGCAGATACGCAGTATTTT.

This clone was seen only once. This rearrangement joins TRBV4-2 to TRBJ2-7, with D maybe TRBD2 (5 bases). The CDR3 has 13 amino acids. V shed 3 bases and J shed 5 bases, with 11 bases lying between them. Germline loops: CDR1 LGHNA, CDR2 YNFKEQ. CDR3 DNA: TGTGCCAGCAGCCAGAGGTCCGGGGACGAGCAGTACTTC. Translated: CASSQRSGDEQYF.

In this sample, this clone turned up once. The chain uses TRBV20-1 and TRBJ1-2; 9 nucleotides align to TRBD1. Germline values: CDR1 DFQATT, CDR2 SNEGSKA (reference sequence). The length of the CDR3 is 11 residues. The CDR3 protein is CSPGTGMGYTF. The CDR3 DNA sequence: TGCAGCCCCGGGACAGGGATGGGCTACACCTTC.

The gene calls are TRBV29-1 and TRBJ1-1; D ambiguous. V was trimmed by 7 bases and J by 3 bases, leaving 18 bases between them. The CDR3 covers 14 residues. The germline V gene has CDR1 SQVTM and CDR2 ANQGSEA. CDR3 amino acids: CSAVTGPRDTEAFF. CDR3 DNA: TGCAGCGCCGTTACCGGGCCACGGGACACTGAAGCTTTCTTT.

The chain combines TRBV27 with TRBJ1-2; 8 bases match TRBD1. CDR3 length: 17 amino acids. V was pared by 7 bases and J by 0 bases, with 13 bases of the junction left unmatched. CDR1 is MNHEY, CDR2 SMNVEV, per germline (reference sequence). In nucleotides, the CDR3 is TGTGCCAGCACCCTACAGGGCAGGGGGCGTGCTAACTATGGCTACACCTTC. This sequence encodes CASTLQGRGRANYGYTF.

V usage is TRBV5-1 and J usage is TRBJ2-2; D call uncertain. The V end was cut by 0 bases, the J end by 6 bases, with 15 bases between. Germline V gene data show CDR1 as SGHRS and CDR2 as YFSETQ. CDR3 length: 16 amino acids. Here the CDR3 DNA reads TGCGCCAGCAGCTTGGCCGTTGGAAGGGCCGCCGGGGAGCTGTTTTTT. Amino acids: CASSLAVGRAAGELFF.

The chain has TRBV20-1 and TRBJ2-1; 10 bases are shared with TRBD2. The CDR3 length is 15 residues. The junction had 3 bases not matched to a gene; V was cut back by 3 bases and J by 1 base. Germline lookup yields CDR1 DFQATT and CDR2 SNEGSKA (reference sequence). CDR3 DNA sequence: TGCAGTGCTAGTAGCGGGGGGTTGTCCTACAATGAGCAGTTCTTC. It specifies CSASSGGLSYNEQFF.

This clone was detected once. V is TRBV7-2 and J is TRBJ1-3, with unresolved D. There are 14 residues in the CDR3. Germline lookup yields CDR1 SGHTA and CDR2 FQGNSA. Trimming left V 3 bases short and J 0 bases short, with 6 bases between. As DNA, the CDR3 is TGTGCCAGCAGCTTCTCGAGCTCTGGAAACACCATATATTTT. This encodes CASSFSSSGNTIYF.

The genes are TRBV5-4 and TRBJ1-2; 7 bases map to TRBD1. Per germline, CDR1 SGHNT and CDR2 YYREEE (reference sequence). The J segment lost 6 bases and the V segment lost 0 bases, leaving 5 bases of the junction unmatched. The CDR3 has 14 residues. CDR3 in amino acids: CASSLAGGQNGYTF. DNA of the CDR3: TGTGCCAGCAGCTTGGCAGGGGGACAGAATGGCTACACCTTC.

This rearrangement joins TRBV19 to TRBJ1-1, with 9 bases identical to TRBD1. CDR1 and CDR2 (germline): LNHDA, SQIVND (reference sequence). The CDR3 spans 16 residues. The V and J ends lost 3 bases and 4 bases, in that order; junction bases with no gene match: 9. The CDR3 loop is CASSIPPGTGITEAFF. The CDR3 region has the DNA TGTGCCAGTAGTATCCCACCGGGGACAGGGATCACTGAAGCTTTCTTT.

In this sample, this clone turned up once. The DNA of the CDR3 is TGCGCCAGCAGCTTGTGGCTAGCGGGGGGCCTGTACCAAGAGACCCAGTACTTC. This encodes CASSLWLAGGLYQETQYF. The chain is built from TRBV5-1 and TRBJ2-5; 11 bases map to TRBD2. In germline, CDR1 is SGHRS, CDR2 YFSETQ. The CDR3 runs 18 residues. Trimming took 1 base from V and 0 from J; bases not matched to a gene: 8.

The CDR3 DNA sequence: TGTGCCAGCAGTTCTTTCGTAGGGACAGGGCTCATCAATGAGCAGTTCTTC. This sequence encodes CASSSFVGTGLINEQFF. The chain has TRBV25-1 and TRBJ2-1; 9 positions agree with TRBD1. Trimming at V came to 5 bases and at J to 6 bases, leaving 14 bases not matched to a gene. Germline loops: CDR1 MGHDK, CDR2 SYGVNS. The CDR3 totals 17 residues.

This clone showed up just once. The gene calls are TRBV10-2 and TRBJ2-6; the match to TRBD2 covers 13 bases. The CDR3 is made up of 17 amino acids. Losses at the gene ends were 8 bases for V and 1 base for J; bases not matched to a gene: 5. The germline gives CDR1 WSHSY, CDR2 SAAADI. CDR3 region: CASVGTSGESGANVLTF. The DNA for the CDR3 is TGCGCCAGCGTTGGGACTAGCGGGGAGTCTGGGGCCAACGTCCTGACTTTC.

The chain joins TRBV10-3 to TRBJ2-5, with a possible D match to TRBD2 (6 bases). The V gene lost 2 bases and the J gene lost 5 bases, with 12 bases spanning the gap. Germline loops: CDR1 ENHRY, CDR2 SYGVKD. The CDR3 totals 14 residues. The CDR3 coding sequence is TGTGCCATCAGTGAGGGGGGACTCATGGAGACCCAGTACTTC. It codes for CAISEGGLMETQYF.

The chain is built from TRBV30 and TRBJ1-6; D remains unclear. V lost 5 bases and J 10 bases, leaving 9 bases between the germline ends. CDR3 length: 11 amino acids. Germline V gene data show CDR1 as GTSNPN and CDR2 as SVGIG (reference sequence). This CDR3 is CAWAAGSPLHF. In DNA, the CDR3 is TGTGCCTGGGCTGCCGGGTCACCCCTCCACTTT.